This T cell receptor (beta chain) was identified during a study of CD8+CD57+ T cells in acquired aplastic anemia. Profiling of TCR beta VDJ combinations and CDR3 sequences used genomic DNA as template. MiXCR was run by TCRdb on the reads, yielding one entry per CDR3 protein. The table has some 200,000 distinct CDR3 sequences, 34% seen once. The CDR3 consists of 14 residues. Trimming pared 3 bases from V and 7 bases from J, leaving 10 bases between. CDR1 is MGHDK and CDR2 is SYGVNS in the germline V gene. The sample consisted of sorted CD4+, CD8+, or CD8+CD57+ T cells (not recorded which) from PBMCs. The TCR comes from a human donor in good health, serving as a control. This chain links TRBV25-1 with TRBJ1-6, with D maybe TRBD1 (6 bases). CDR3 amino acids: CASSDTGGNSPLHF. Written as DNA, the CDR3 is TGTGCCAGCAGTGATACGGGGGGCAATTCACCCCTCCACTTT.